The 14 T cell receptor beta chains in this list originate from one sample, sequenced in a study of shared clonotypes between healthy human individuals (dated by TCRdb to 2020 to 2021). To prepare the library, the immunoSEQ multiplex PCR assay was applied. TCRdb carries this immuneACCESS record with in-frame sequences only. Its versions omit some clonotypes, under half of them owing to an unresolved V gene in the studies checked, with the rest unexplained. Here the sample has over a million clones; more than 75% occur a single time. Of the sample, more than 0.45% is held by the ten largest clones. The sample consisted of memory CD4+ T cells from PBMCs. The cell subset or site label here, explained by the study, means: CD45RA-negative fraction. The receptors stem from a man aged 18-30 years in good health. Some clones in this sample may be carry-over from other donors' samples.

CDR3 region: CASSLLTASIEREGQETQYF. Here the CDR3 DNA reads TGTGCCAGCAGCCTTCTGACAGCTTCTATAGAACGGGAGGGCCAGGAGACCCAGTACTTC. J is TRBJ2-5 and V is TRBV5-4; 8 bases line up with TRBD2. The V gene end was trimmed by 4 bases and the J gene end by 5 bases; junction bases not matched to a gene: 25. The CDR3 totals 20 residues. Germline lookup yields CDR1 SGHNT and CDR2 YYREEE (reference sequence).

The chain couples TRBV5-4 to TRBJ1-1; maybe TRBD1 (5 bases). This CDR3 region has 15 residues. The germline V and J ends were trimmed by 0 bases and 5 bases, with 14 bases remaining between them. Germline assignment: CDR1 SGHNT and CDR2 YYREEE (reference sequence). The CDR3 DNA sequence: TGTGCCAGCAGCTTGGCGGCCCAGGGAAGGACTGAAGCTTTCTTT. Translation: CASSLAAQGRTEAFF.

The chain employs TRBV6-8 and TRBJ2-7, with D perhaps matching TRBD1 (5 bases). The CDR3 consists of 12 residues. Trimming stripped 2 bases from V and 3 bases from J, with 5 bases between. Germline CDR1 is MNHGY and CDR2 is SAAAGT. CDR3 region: CASSYDSYEQYF. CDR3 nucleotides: TGTGCCAGCAGTTACGACAGCTACGAGCAGTACTTC.

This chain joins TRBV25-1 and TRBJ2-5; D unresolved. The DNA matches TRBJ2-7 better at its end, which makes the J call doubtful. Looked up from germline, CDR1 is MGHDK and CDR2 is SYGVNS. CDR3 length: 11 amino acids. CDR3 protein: CASSQAREQYF. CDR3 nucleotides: TGTGCCAGCAGTCAGGCTCGCGAGCAGTACTTC.

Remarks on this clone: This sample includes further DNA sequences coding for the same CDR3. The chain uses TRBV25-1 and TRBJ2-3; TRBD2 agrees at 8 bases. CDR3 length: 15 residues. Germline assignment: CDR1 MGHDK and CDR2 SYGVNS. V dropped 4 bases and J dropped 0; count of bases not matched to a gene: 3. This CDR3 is CASSGLAGSTDTQYF. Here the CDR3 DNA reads TGTGCCAGCAGTGGTTTAGCGGGAAGCACAGATACGCAGTATTTT.

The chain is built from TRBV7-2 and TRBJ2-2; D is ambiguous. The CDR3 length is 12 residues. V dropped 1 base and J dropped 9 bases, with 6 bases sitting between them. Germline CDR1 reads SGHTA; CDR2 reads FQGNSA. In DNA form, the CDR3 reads TGTGCCAGCAGCTTAGAGTTCCGGGAGCTGTTTTTT. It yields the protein CASSLEFRELFF.

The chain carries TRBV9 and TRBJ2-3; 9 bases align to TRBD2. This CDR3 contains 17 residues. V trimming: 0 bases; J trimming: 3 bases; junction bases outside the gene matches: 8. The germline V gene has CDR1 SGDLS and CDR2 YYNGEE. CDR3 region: CASSVEGLAGTTDTQYF. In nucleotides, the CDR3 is TGTGCCAGCAGCGTAGAGGGGCTAGCGGGAACGACAGATACGCAGTATTTT.

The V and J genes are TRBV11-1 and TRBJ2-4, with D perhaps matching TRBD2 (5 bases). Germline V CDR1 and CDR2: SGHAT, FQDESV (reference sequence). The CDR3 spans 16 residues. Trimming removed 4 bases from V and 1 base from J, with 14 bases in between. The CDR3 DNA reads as TGTGCCAGCAGCTCAGGACTTCGGGGTGCCAAAAACATTCAGTACTTC. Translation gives CASSSGLRGAKNIQYF.

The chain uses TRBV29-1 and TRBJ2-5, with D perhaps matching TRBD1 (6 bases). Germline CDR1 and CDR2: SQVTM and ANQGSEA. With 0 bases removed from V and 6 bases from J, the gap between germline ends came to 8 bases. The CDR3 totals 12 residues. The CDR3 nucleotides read TGCAGCGTTGAAGACAGGGGACAGACCCAGTACTTC. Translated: CSVEDRGQTQYF.

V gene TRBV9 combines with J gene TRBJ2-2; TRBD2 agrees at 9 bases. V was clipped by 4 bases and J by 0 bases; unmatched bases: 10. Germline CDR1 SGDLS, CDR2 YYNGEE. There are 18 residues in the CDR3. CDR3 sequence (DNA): TGTGCCAGCAGCCAACTGGGGAGGACTAGCGCGAACACCGGGGAGCTGTTTTTT. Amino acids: CASSQLGRTSANTGELFF.

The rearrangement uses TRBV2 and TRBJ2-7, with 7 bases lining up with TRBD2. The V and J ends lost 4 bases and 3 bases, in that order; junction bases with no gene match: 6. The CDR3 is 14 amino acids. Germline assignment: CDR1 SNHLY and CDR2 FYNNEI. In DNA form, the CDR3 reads TGTGCCAGCAGTGCCCGGCGGGAGTACTACGAGCAGTACTTC. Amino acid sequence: CASSARREYYEQYF.

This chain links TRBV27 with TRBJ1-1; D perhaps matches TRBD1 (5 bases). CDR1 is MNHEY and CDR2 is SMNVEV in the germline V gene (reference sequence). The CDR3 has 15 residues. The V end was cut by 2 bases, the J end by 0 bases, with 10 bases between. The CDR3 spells CASSLRDGMNTEAFF. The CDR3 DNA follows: TGTGCCAGCAGTTTACGGGACGGCATGAACACTGAAGCTTTCTTT.

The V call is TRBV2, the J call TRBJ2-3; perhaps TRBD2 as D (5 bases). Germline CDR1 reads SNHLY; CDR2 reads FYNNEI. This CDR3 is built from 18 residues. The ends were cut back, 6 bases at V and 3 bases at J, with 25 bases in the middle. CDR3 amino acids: CASRGGRGRPRGTDTQYF. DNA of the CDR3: TGTGCCAGCAGGGGCGGACGGGGAAGGCCCCGCGGGACAGATACGCAGTATTTT.

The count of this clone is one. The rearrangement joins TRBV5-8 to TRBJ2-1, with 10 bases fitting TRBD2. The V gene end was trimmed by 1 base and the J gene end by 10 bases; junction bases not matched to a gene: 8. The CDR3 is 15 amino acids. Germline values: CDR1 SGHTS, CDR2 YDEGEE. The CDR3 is CASSLWLAGVGEQFF. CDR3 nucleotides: TGTGCCAGCAGCTTGTGGCTAGCGGGAGTGGGCGAGCAGTTCTTC.